This T cell receptor beta chain was identified in a study of shared clonotypes between healthy human individuals. Study-level points and caveats: The low donor count limited represented genetic and exposure-history diversity. Compared with clonotypes that all four donors shared, non-shared clonotypes had lower generation probabilities.

A note on this clone: The antigen remains undetermined.

Per sorted-subset replicate PCR, input was approximately 0.2 ug DNA, representing 30,000 or so T cell genomes. TCRdb's copy holds only in-frame clones and misses some; the assay was immunoSEQ multiplex PCR. This sample has about 120,000 clones, with approximately 70% found just once. Germline CDR1 LNHDA, CDR2 SQIVND (reference sequence). This CDR3 has 14 amino acids. V was clipped by 4 bases and J by 4 bases, with 11 bases between them. The chain employs TRBV19 and TRBJ2-4; TRBD1 or TRBD2 may be the D gene (5 bases each). The sequenced material came from memory CD8+ T cells sorted from blood. Subset given: CD45RO+ cells pooled with CCR7-negative TemRA cells. This sequence was found in a woman aged 25 to 39 in good health. CDR3 in DNA: TGTGCCAGTAGTACAAGGGACCTGAAAAACATTCAGTACTTC. This codes for CASSTRDLKNIQYF.